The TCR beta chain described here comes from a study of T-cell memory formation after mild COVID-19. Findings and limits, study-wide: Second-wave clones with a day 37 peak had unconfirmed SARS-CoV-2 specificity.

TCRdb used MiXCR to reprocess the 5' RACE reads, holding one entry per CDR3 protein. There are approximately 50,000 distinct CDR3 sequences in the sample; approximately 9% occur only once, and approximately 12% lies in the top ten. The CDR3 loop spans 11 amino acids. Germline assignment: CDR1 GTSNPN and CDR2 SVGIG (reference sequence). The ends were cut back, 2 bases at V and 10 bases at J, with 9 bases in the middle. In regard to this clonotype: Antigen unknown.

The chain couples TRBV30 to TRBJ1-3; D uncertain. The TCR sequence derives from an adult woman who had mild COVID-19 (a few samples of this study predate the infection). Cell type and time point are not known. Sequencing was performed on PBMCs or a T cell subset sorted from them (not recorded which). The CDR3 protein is CAWSPQGTIYF. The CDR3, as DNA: TGTGCCTGGAGTCCGCAAGGAACCATATATTTT.